Shown below are 5 T cell receptor beta chains from a single sample sequenced in a study of cytomegalovirus exposure and HLA in healthy donors. Libraries were prepared by immunoSEQ multiplex PCR; TCRdb keeps only in-frame clonotypes and omits some of them. The table records over 200,000 clones, about nine tenths of them present only once. What was sequenced was PBMCs. These receptors were obtained from a woman aged 18-35 years in good health and CMV-seropositive.

The V and J genes are TRBV28 and TRBJ2-5, with unresolved D. This CDR3 region has 16 residues. V was trimmed by 7 bases and J by 4 bases, leaving 22 bases between them. Germline V gives CDR1 MDHEN, CDR2 SYDVKM. CDR3 coding DNA: TGTGCCAGCACCCCTCAGGCGAGCTGGCCTGCAGAGACCCAGTACTTC. It encodes CASTPQASWPAETQYF.

This clone was observed a few times. Additional DNA sequences in this sample encode the identical CDR3. V and J are TRBV9 and TRBJ2-1, with D tentatively TRBD1 (5 bases). Trimming cost V 0 bases and J 4 bases, with 8 bases left between them. Germline lookup yields CDR1 SGDLS and CDR2 YYNGEE. This CDR3 spans 14 amino acids. The CDR3 DNA reads as TGTGCCAGCAGCGTAGGGGGCGCGTACAATGAGCAGTTCTTC. Translation gives CASSVGGAYNEQFF. The full variable domain, with the rest looked up from reference TRBV9 and TRBJ2-1, is DSGVTQTPKHLITATGQRVTLRCSPRSGDLSVYWYQQSLDQGLQFLIQYYNGEERAKGNILERFSAQQFPDLHSELNLSSLELGDSALYFCASSVGGAYNEQFFGPGTRLTVL.

The chain couples TRBV10-3 to TRBJ1-2; D may be TRBD1 (5 bases). Trimming removed 0 bases from V and 5 bases from J, with 16 bases in between. Germline CDR1 reads ENHRY; CDR2 reads SYGVKD. The CDR3 contains 16 residues. CDR3 residues: CAISESPGREGYGYTF. Here the CDR3 DNA reads TGTGCCATCAGTGAGTCCCCCGGCAGGGAAGGGTATGGCTACACCTTC.

CDR3 in amino acids: CASSLPLRQGPINQPQHF. The DNA for the CDR3 is TGTGCCAGCAGTTTACCGCTAAGACAGGGGCCCATTAATCAGCCCCAGCATTTT. This chain joins TRBV28 and TRBJ1-5; 8 positions agree with TRBD1. In germline, CDR1 is MDHEN, CDR2 SYDVKM. V shed 2 bases and J 4 bases; nucleotides not matched to a gene: 13. This CDR3 has 18 residues.

Here the CDR3 DNA reads TGTGCCAGCAGTGGGGACAGTTACAATGAGCAGTTCTTC. The encoded protein is CASSGDSYNEQFF. J is TRBJ2-1 and V is TRBV27; TRBD1 matches at 7 bases. Germline V gene sequence: CDR1 MNHEY, CDR2 SMNVEV (reference sequence). There are 13 residues in the CDR3. V shed 5 bases and J 4 bases; nucleotides not matched to a gene: 2.